The 29 T cell receptor beta chains listed next were all sequenced from one sample in a study of CD8 T cells in Susac syndrome (dated 2019 in TCRdb). Library preparation employed the immunoSEQ multiplex PCR assay. RNA was extracted with the RNeasy kit and roughly 0.45 to 1 ug was reverse transcribed using random hexamers. In TCRdb, the public reads were trimmed at Q25 with fastp and aligned with MiXCR, with productive beta chains retained. Every CDR3 protein is listed once, alongside the most common genes and DNA of its rows. The sample profile shows 95,000 to 150,000 distinct CDR3 sequences; 85% to 95% of them were found once. The ten largest clones capture around 0.27% of the sample. The sample was CD8+ T cells from PBMCs. Receptors originate from a human donor with Susac syndrome.

V and J are TRBV6-5 and TRBJ2-1; D tentatively fits TRBD1 or TRBD2 (5 bases each). V was trimmed by 6 bases and J by 15 bases, leaving 15 bases between them. In germline, CDR1 is MNHEY, CDR2 SVGAGI. There are 11 residues in the CDR3. This CDR3 is CASRSGTKGFF. The CDR3 region has the DNA TGTGCCAGCAGGTCCGGGACCAAAGGGTTCTTC.

The J gene is TRBJ1-2, the V gene TRBV29-1; D uncertain. Germline lookup yields CDR1 SQVTM and CDR2 ANQGSEA. The CDR3 has 12 amino acids. V was shortened by 5 bases and J by 5 bases, with 12 bases between the two germline ends. CDR3 amino acids: CSVRETPYGYTF. The CDR3 nucleotides are TGCAGCGTTAGGGAGACACCATATGGCTACACCTTC.

V gene TRBV19 combines with J gene TRBJ1-1; D is uncertain. Germline CDR1 reads LNHDA; CDR2 reads SQIVND (reference sequence). The V and J ends lost 2 bases and 0 bases respectively, with 4 bases between them. CDR3 size: 13 residues. In nucleotides, the CDR3 is TGTGCCAGTAGTATAAGCCTGAACACTGAAGCTTTCTTT. As protein: CASSISLNTEAFF.

J is TRBJ2-7 and V is TRBV4-3, with 9 bases lining up with TRBD1. V dropped 3 bases and J dropped 2; count of bases not matched to a gene: 8. Germline CDR1 reads LGHNA; CDR2 reads YSLEER. There are 16 residues in the CDR3. The CDR3 nucleotides are TGCGCCAGCAGCCAGCTGCTACAGGGGGCGGCCTACGAGCAGTACTTC. Translation gives CASSQLLQGAAYEQYF.

This sequence joins TRBV30 and TRBJ1-2; 10 bases line up with TRBD1. The CDR3 covers 14 residues. Losses at the gene ends were 4 bases for V and 7 bases for J; bases not matched to a gene: 9. Germline CDR1 and CDR2: GTSNPN and SVGIG (reference sequence). CDR3 sequence: CAWINRGQGTGYTF. The CDR3, as DNA: TGTGCCTGGATTAACCGGGGACAGGGGACTGGCTACACCTTC.

The chain couples TRBV30 to TRBJ1-1; no clear D gene. V was shortened by 7 bases and J by 1 base, with 10 bases between the two germline ends. The CDR3 covers 12 residues. Germline CDR1 reads GTSNPN; CDR2 reads SVGIG (reference sequence). The CDR3 loop is CAFLAENTEAFF. Written as DNA, the CDR3 is TGTGCCTTCCTGGCAGAGAACACTGAAGCTTTCTTT.

V and J are TRBV7-6 and TRBJ1-1; a possible D gene is TRBD1 (6 bases). There are 16 residues in the CDR3. CDR1 SGHVS and CDR2 FNYEAQ come from the germline V gene. Between the trimmed V and J ends, which lost 1 base and 4 bases, there was a span of 16 bases. The CDR3 nucleotides are TGTGCCAGCAGCTTAGAGAACGGGGGCCCGGGCACTGAAGCTTTCTTT. It yields the protein CASSLENGGPGTEAFF.

This chain uses TRBV15 with TRBJ1-1; maybe TRBD1 (6 bases). The CDR3 runs to 14 residues. Germline V gene lookup returns CDR1 LNHNV and CDR2 YYDKDF (reference sequence). The V end lost 7 bases, the J end lost 2 bases, and 14 bases lay between the germline ends. DNA of the CDR3: TGTGCCACCACCTACGGGACAACCAACACTGAAGCTTTCTTT. Its protein is CATTYGTTNTEAFF.

This chain joins TRBV6-2 or TRBV6-3 and TRBJ2-5; D gene unclear. Germline V gene data show CDR1 as MNHEY and CDR2 as SVGEGT. Trimming took 0 bases from V and 2 from J, leaving 10 bases between them. There are 15 residues in the CDR3. This chain's CDR3 is CASSYSERLQETQYF. The CDR3, as DNA: TGTGCCAGCAGTTACTCGGAGAGGCTACAAGAGACCCAGTACTTC.

This chain uses TRBV5-1 with TRBJ1-1, with 7 bases identical to TRBD1. The CDR3 is 15 amino acids. Trimming took 1 base from V and 1 from J; bases not matched to a gene: 4. The germline V gene encodes CDR1 SGHRS and CDR2 YFSETQ. The CDR3 coding sequence is TGCGCCAGCAGCTTGTGGGCAGGGGGGAACACTGAAGCTTTCTTT. It yields the protein CASSLWAGGNTEAFF.

V and J are TRBV12-3 or TRBV12-4 and TRBJ1-1; possible D gene TRBD1, 5 bases. Trimming stripped 5 bases from V and 6 bases from J, with 19 bases between. This CDR3 comprises 15 residues. CDR3 loop: CASSPDMFDVPEAFF. The CDR3 nucleotides read TGTGCCAGCAGTCCGGACATGTTCGATGTCCCTGAAGCTTTCTTT.

The V gene is TRBV4-1, the J gene TRBJ2-7; D gene uncertain. This CDR3 is built from 12 residues. Germline V gene lookup returns CDR1 MGHRA and CDR2 YSYEKL. Between the trimmed V and J ends, which lost 3 bases and 5 bases, there was a span of 8 bases. CDR3 amino acids: CASSHVGNEQYF. CDR3 DNA sequence: TGCGCCAGCAGCCACGTAGGGAACGAGCAGTACTTC.

The V call is TRBV4-3, the J call TRBJ1-2; 7 nucleotides agree with TRBD1. Germline V gene data show CDR1 as LGHNA and CDR2 as YSLEER. This CDR3 has 13 amino acids. V dropped 4 bases and J dropped 6; count of bases not matched to a gene: 5. As DNA, the CDR3 is TGCGCCAGCAGCCCCGCCGGGACAGATGGCTACACCTTC. Its translation: CASSPAGTDGYTF.

This rearrangement joins TRBV20-1 to TRBJ1-1, with D unclear. This CDR3 spans 14 amino acids. Germline CDR1 and CDR2: DFQATT and SNEGSKA (reference sequence). The ends were cut back, 5 bases at V and 2 bases at J, with 15 bases in the middle. CDR3 nucleotide sequence: TGCAGTGCTCCTCCCAAGTGGCCCAACACTGAAGCTTTCTTT. This encodes CSAPPKWPNTEAFF.

The rearrangement uses TRBV5-4 and TRBJ2-5; 7 bases line up with TRBD1. The CDR3 has 14 residues. The junction had 6 bases not matched to a gene; V was cut back by 5 bases and J by 2 bases. Germline V CDR1 and CDR2: SGHNT, YYREEE (reference sequence). CDR3 loop: CASRPRDSQETQYF. In nucleotides, the CDR3 is TGTGCCAGCAGACCCCGGGACAGTCAAGAGACCCAGTACTTC.

The V gene is TRBV29-1, the J gene TRBJ2-2, with D unclear. Per germline, CDR1 SQVTM and CDR2 ANQGSEA. This CDR3 has 12 amino acids. The V and J ends lost 4 bases and 0 bases respectively, with 3 bases between them. CDR3 loop: CSVVANTGELFF. The CDR3 DNA is TGCAGCGTTGTCGCGAACACCGGGGAGCTGTTTTTT.

The chain recombines TRBV7-8 with TRBJ2-7, with D perhaps matching TRBD1 (6 bases). Germline lookup yields CDR1 SGHVS and CDR2 FQNEAQ. V lost 5 bases and J lost 5, with 16 bases in between. The CDR3 spans 14 residues. CDR3 residues: CASSTDRFQDEQYF. The CDR3 nucleotides read TGTGCCAGCAGCACCGACAGGTTCCAGGACGAGCAGTACTTC.

The chain couples TRBV20-1 to TRBJ1-2; TRBD1 matches at 8 bases. This CDR3 spans 14 amino acids. In germline, CDR1 is DFQATT, CDR2 SNEGSKA (reference sequence). The CDR3 spells CSPGFRGQRYGYTF. DNA for the CDR3: TGCAGCCCAGGGTTCAGGGGGCAAAGATATGGCTACACCTTC.

This clonotype showed up just once. This chain connects TRBV12-5 to TRBJ2-1; TRBD1 aligns across 10 bases. Germline V gene data show CDR1 as LGHNT and CDR2 as FRNRAP. J gave up 6 bases and V 6 bases, and 8 bases lay outside the gene matches. This CDR3 spans 15 amino acids. CDR3 loop: CASGLGQGKVNEQFF. The DNA of the CDR3 is TGTGCTAGTGGCCTGGGACAGGGGAAGGTCAATGAGCAGTTCTTC.

This rearrangement joins TRBV9 to TRBJ2-5, with TRBD2 identical over 8 bases. V trimming: 3 bases; J trimming: 4 bases; junction bases outside the gene matches: 2. Looked up from germline, CDR1 is SGDLS and CDR2 is YYNGEE. The CDR3 extends over 13 amino acids. The CDR3 sequence: CASSGTSPETQYF. CDR3 bases: TGTGCCAGCAGCGGGACTAGCCCAGAGACCCAGTACTTC.

The V gene is TRBV27, the J gene TRBJ2-3; maybe TRBD2 (7 bases). V dropped 8 bases and J dropped 6 bases, with 9 bases sitting between them. Germline V gene data show CDR1 as MNHEY and CDR2 as SMNVEV (reference sequence). The length of the CDR3 is 11 residues. The CDR3 sequence is CASGRGDTQYF. CDR3 DNA sequence: TGTGCCAGCGGGAGGGGGGATACGCAGTATTTT.

V and J are TRBV20-1 and TRBJ2-1; D ambiguous. V lost 6 bases and J lost 5, with 14 bases in between. The CDR3 is made up of 13 amino acids. Germline CDR1 DFQATT, CDR2 SNEGSKA (reference sequence). CDR3 protein: CSAPLPPDNEQFF. In DNA, the CDR3 is TGCAGTGCCCCTCTCCCCCCGGACAATGAGCAGTTCTTC.

The chain has TRBV18 and TRBJ2-7; D remains unclear. This CDR3 spans 13 amino acids. The germline V gene encodes CDR1 KGHSH and CDR2 LQKENI. With 3 bases removed from V and 0 bases from J, the gap between germline ends came to 6 bases. The CDR3 DNA follows: TGTGCCAGCTCACCCGACCTCTCCTACGAGCAGTACTTC. Its translation: CASSPDLSYEQYF.

The chain links TRBV12-3 or TRBV12-4 to TRBJ2-7; the D is unclear. The CDR3 is made up of 16 amino acids. The V end lost 3 bases, the J end lost 0 bases, and 15 bases lay between the germline ends. The CDR3 here is CASSFFGPLSSYEQYF. CDR3 in DNA: TGTGCCAGCAGTTTTTTTGGACCCCTAAGCTCCTACGAGCAGTACTTC.

V is TRBV27 and J is TRBJ1-6; 8 bases match TRBD1. The CDR3 totals 14 residues. V trimming: 8 bases; J trimming: 7 bases; junction bases outside the gene matches: 7. CDR1 is MNHEY and CDR2 is SMNVEV in the germline V gene (reference sequence). Written as DNA, the CDR3 is TGTGCCAGCCGCCGGACAGGGCTGAATTCACCCCTCCACTTT. This encodes CASRRTGLNSPLHF.

The rearrangement joins TRBV2 to TRBJ2-7, with a weak D call TRBD1 (5 bases). CDR1 is SNHLY and CDR2 is FYNNEI in the germline V gene. This CDR3 is 14 amino acids long. V lost 7 bases, J lost 0 bases, and 13 bases lay in between. CDR3 loop: CASTATGSSYEQYF. As DNA, the CDR3 is TGTGCCAGCACAGCTACAGGTAGCTCCTACGAGCAGTACTTC.

This rearrangement joins TRBV5-1 to TRBJ2-1; D gene uncertain. Trimming took 2 bases from V and 7 from J, leaving 16 bases between them. CDR1 SGHRS and CDR2 YFSETQ come from the germline V gene. The CDR3 sequence is 15 residues long. The CDR3 region is CASSFSEGTKNEQFF. DNA of the CDR3: TGCGCCAGCAGCTTTTCCGAAGGCACGAAGAATGAGCAGTTCTTC.

CDR3 bases: TGCGCCAGCAGCCAAGACCCGGGACAGAACCCCAGCAATCAGCCCCAGCATTTT. Protein: CASSQDPGQNPSNQPQHF. The chain recombines TRBV4-1 with TRBJ1-5, with 7 bases identical to TRBD1. Germline lookup yields CDR1 MGHRA and CDR2 YSYEKL. V trimming: 0 bases; J trimming: 1 base; junction bases outside the gene matches: 9. The CDR3 length is 18 residues.

This rearrangement joins TRBV29-1 to TRBJ2-1; maybe TRBD1 (5 bases). Germline CDR1 is SQVTM and CDR2 is ANQGSEA. CDR3 length equals 14 residues. Trimming left V 3 bases short and J 0 bases short, with 9 bases between. The CDR3 loop reads CSVDLGPSYNEQFF. The CDR3 DNA reads as TGCAGCGTTGATCTGGGGCCCTCCTACAATGAGCAGTTCTTC.